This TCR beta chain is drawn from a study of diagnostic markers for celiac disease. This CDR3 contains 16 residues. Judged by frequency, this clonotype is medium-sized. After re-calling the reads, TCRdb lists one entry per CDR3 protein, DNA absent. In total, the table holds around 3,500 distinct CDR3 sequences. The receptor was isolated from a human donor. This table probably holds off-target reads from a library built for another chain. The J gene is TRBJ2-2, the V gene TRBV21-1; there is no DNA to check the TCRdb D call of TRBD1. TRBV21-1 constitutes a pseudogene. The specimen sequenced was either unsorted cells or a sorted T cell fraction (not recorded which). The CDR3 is CASSKVDSANTGELFF.